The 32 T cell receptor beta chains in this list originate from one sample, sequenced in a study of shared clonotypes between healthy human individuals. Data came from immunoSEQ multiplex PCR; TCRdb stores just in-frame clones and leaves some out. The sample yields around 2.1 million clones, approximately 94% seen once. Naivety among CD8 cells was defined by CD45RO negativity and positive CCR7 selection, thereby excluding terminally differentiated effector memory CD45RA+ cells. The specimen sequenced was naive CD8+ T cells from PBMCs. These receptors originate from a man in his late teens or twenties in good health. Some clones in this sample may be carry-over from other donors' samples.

In DNA, the CDR3 is TGCAGCGTTGTAGGGGCTAGCGGGAGTTACAATGAGCAGTTCTTC. It encodes CSVVGASGSYNEQFF. The chain links TRBV29-1 to TRBJ2-1; 10 positions match TRBD2. The CDR3 is made up of 15 amino acids. J was trimmed by 4 bases and V by 4 bases; bases with no gene match: 7. The V gene's germline CDR1 is SQVTM and CDR2 ANQGSEA.

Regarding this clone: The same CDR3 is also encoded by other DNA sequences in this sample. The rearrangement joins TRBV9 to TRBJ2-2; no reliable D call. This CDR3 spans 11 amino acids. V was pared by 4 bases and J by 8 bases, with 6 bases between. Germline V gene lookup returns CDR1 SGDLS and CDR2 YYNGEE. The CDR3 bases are TGTGCCAGCAGCACCCCTGGGGAGCTGTTTTTT. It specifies CASSTPGELFF.

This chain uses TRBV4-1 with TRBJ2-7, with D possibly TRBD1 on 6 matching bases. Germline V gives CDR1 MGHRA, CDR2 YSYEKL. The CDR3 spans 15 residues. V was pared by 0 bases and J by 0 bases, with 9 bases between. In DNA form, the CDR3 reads TGCGCCAGCAGCCAAGAAAAAGGGGGCTCCTACGAGCAGTACTTC. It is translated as CASSQEKGGSYEQYF.

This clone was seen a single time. The CDR3 nucleotides are TGTGCCAGCAGTGAAATGGGGACTTACTCCTACAATGAGCAGTTCTTC. Residues: CASSEMGTYSYNEQFF. V gene TRBV2 combines with J gene TRBJ2-1; perhaps TRBD2 as D (6 bases). In germline, CDR1 is SNHLY, CDR2 FYNNEI. CDR3 length equals 16 residues. Trimming shortened V by 2 bases and J by 0 bases, and 11 bases separated the two germline ends.

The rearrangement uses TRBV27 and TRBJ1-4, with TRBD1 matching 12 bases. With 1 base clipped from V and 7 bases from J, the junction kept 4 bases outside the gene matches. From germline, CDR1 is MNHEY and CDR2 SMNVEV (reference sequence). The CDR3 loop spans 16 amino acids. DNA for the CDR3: TGTGCCAGCAGTTTATTGGGGACAGGGGGCCCTGAAAAACTGTTTTTT. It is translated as CASSLLGTGGPEKLFF.

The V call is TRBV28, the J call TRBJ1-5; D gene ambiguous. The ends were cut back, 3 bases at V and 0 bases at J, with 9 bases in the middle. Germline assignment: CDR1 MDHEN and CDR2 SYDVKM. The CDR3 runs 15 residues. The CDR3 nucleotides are TGTGCCAGCAGTTTTCTGAGATATAGCAATCAGCCCCAGCATTTT. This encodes CASSFLRYSNQPQHF. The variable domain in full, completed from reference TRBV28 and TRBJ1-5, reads DVKVTQSSRYLVKRTGEKVFLECVQDMDHENMFWYRQDPGLGLRLIYFSYDVKMKEKGDIPEGYSVSREKKERFSLILESASTNQTSMYLCASSFLRYSNQPQHFGDGTRLSIL.

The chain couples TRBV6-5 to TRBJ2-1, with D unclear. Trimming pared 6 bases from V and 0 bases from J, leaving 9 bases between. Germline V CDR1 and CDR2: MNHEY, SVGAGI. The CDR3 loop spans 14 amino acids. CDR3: CASSPVVSYNEQFF. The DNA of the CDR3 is TGTGCCAGCAGCCCAGTCGTCTCCTACAATGAGCAGTTCTTC.

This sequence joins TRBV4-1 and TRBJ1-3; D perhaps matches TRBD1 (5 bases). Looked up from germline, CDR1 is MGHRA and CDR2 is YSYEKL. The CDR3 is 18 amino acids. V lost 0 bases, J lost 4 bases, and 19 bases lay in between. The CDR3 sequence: CASSQDGAGFVAGNTIYF. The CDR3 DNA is TGCGCCAGCAGCCAAGATGGGGCAGGGTTTGTCGCAGGAAACACCATATATTTT.

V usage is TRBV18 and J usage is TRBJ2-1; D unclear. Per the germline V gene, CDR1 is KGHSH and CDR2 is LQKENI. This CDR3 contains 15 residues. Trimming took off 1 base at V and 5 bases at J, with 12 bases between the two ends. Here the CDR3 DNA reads TGTGCCAGCTCACCACTCTCCGGCAGGAACAATGAGCAGTTCTTC. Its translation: CASSPLSGRNNEQFF.

The DNA of the CDR3 is TGCAGCGTTGCCGCCACGGCAGCTTACGAGCAGTACTTC. Translation gives CSVAATAAYEQYF. This chain uses TRBV29-1 with TRBJ2-7; D call uncertain. Trimming took off 4 bases at V and 4 bases at J, with 14 bases between the two ends. Germline loops: CDR1 SQVTM, CDR2 ANQGSEA. The CDR3 has 13 amino acids.

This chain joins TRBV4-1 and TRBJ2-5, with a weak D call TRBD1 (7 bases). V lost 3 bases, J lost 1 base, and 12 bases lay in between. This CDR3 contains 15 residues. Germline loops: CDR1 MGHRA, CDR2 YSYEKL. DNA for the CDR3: TGCGCCAGCAGCCAGGAGGGGGCGTCCCAAGAGACCCAGTACTTC. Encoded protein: CASSQEGASQETQYF.

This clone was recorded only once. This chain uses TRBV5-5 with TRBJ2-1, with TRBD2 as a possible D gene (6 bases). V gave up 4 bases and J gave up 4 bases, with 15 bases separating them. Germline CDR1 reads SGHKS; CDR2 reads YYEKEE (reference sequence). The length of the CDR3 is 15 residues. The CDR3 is CASSPGQRAYNEQFF. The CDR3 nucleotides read TGTGCCAGCAGCCCGGGGCAGCGGGCGTACAATGAGCAGTTCTTC.

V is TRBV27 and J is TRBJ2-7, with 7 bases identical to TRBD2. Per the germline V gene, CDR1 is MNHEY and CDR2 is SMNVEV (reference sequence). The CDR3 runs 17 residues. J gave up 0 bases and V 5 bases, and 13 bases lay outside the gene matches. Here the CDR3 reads CASSPPLLREDSYEQYF. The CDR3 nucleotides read TGTGCCAGCAGTCCGCCCCTTTTACGGGAGGACTCCTACGAGCAGTACTTC.

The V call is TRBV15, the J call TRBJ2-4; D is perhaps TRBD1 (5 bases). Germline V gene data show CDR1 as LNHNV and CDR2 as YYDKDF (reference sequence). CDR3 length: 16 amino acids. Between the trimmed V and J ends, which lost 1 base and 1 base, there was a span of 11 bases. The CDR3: CATSRGGTPAKNIQYF. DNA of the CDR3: TGTGCCACCAGCAGAGGGGGCACTCCCGCCAAAAACATTCAGTACTTC.

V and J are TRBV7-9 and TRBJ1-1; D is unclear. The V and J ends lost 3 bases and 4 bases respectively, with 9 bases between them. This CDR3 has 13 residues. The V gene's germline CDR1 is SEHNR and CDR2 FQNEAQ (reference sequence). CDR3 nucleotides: TGTGCCAGCAGCTTTTTGGAGTTCACTGAAGCTTTCTTT. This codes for CASSFLEFTEAFF.

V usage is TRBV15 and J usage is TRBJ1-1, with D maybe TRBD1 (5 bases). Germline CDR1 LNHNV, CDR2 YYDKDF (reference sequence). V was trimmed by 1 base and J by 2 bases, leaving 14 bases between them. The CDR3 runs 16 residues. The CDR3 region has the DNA TGTGCCACCAGCAGAGGGGGTGAGGGGCATAACACTGAAGCTTTCTTT. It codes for CATSRGGEGHNTEAFF.

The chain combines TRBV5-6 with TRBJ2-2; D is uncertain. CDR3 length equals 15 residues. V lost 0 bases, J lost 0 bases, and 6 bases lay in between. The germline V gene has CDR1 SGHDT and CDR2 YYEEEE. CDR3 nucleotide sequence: TGTGCCAGCAGCTTGGACCAACCGAACACCGGGGAGCTGTTTTTT. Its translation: CASSLDQPNTGELFF.

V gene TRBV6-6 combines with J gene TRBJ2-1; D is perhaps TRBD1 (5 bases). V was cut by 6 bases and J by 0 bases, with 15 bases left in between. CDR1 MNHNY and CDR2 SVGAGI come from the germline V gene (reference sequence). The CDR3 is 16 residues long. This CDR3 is CASSPSGPSSYNEQFF. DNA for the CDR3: TGTGCCAGCAGCCCTTCAGGGCCGAGCTCCTACAATGAGCAGTTCTTC.

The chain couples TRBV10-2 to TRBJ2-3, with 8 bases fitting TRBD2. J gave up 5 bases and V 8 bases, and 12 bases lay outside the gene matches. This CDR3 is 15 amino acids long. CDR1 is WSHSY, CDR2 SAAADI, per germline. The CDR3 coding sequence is TGCGCCAGCCGTAGCAGCGGGAGAGTGGTAGATACGCAGTATTTT. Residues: CASRSSGRVVDTQYF.

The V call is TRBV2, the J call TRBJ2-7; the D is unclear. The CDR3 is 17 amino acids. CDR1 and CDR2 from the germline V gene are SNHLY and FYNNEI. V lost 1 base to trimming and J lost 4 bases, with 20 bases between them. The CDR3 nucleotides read TGTGCCAGCAGTGAAGAGGGCAGGCTGGGGTCTCGGTACGAGCAGTACTTC. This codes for CASSEEGRLGSRYEQYF. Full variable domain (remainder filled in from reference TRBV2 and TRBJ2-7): EPEVTQTPSHQVTQMGQEVILRCVPISNHLYFYWYRQILGQKVEFLVSFYNNEISEKSEIFDDQFSVERPDGSNFTLKIRSTKLEDSAMYFCASSEEGRLGSRYEQYFGPGTRLTVT.

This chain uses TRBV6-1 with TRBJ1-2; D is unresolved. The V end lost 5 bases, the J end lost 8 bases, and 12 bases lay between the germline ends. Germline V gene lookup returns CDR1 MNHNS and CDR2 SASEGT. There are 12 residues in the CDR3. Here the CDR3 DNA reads TGTGCCAGCAGTTTCACAGTCCGCGGCTACACCTTC. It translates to CASSFTVRGYTF.

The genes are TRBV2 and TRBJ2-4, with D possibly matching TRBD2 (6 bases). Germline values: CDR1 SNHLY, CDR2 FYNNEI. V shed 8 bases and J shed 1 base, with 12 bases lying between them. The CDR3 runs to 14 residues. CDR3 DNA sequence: TGTGCCAGCGGAGGGGAGGCGGCCAAAAACATTCAGTACTTC. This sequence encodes CASGGEAAKNIQYF.

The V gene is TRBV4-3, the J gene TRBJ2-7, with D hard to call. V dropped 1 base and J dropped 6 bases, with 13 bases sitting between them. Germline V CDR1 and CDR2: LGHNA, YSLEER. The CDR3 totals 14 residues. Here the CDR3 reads CASSQGTAPGEQYF. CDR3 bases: TGCGCCAGCAGCCAAGGTACAGCCCCAGGCGAGCAGTACTTC.

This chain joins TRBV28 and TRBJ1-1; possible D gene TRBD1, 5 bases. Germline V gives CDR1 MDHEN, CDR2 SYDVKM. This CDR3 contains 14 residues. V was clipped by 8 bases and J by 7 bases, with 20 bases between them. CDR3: CASRPGFYEGEAFF. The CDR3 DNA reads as TGTGCCAGCCGCCCAGGGTTCTACGAGGGTGAAGCTTTCTTT.

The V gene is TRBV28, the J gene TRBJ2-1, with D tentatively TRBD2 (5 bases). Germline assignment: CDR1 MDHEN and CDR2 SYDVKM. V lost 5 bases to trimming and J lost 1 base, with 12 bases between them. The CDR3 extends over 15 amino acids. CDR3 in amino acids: CASSHGVPSYNEQFF. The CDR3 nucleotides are TGTGCCAGCAGTCACGGGGTCCCTTCCTACAATGAGCAGTTCTTC.

Written as DNA, the CDR3 is TGTGCCAGCAGTCCTTCGGTGGACTATGGCTACACCTTC. The encoded protein is CASSPSVDYGYTF. The chain has TRBV27 and TRBJ1-2; the D is unclear. The CDR3 runs to 13 residues. Between the trimmed V and J ends, which lost 5 bases and 3 bases, there was a span of 10 bases. In germline, CDR1 is MNHEY, CDR2 SMNVEV (reference sequence).

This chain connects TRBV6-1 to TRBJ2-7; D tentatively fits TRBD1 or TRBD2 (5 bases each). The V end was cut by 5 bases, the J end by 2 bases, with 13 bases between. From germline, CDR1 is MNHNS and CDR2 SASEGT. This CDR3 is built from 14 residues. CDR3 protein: CASSPSGTTYEQYF. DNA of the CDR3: TGTGCCAGCAGTCCAAGTGGGACGACCTACGAGCAGTACTTC.

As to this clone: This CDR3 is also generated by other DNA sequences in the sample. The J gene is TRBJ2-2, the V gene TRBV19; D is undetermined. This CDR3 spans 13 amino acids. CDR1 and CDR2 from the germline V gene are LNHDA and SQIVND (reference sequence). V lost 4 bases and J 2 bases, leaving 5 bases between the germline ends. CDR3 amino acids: CASSTPNTGELFF. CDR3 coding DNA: TGTGCCAGTAGTACCCCAAACACCGGGGAGCTGTTTTTT.

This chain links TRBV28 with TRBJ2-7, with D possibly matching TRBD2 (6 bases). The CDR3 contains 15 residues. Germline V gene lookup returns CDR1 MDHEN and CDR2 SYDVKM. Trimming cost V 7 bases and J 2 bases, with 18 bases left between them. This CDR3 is CASITLWGVPYEQYF. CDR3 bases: TGTGCCAGCATCACCCTGTGGGGGGTTCCCTACGAGCAGTACTTC.

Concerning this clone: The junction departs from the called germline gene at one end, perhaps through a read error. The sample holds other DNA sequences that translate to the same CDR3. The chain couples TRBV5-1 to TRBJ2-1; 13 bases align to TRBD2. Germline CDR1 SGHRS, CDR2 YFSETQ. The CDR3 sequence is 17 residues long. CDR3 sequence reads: CASSPLKLAGGGNEQFF. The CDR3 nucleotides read TGCGCCAGCAGCCCTTTAAAACTAGCGGGAGGGGGAAATGAACAGTTCTTC.

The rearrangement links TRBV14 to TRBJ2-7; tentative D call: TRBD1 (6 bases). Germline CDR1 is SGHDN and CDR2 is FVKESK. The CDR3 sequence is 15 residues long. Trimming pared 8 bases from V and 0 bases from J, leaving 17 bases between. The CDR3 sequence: CASALGAVSSYEQYF. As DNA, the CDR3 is TGTGCCAGCGCCTTGGGGGCGGTTAGCTCCTACGAGCAGTACTTC.

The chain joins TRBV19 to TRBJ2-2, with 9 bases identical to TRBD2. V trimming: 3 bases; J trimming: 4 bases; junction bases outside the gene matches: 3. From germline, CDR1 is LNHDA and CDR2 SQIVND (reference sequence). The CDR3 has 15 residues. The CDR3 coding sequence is TGTGCCAGTAGTATTCTAGCGGGGAGCACCGGGGAGCTGTTTTTT. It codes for CASSILAGSTGELFF.